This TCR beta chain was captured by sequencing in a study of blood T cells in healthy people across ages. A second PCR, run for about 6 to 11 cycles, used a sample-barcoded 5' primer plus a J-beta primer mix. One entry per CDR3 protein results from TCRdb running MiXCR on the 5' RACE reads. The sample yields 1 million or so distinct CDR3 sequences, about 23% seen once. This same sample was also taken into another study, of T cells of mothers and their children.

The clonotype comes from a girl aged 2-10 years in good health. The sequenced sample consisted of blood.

CDR3 in amino acids: CASSLVASGRETQYF. CDR3 DNA sequence: TGTGCCAGCAGCTTGGTGGCTAGCGGGAGGGAGACCCAGTACTTC. The rearrangement links TRBV5-6 to TRBJ2-5; the match to TRBD2 covers 11 bases. Per germline, CDR1 SGHDT and CDR2 YYEEEE. Unmatched junction bases numbered 3, after V lost 0 bases and J lost 5 bases. The CDR3 is 15 amino acids.